One sample yielded the 9 T cell receptor beta chains listed below, sequenced in a study of OX40 agonist ivuxolimab in advanced cancers. Profiling relied on immunoSEQ multiplex PCR, and the TCRdb table lists in-frame clones only, not all of them. The sample shows some 43,000 clones, around 87% of them seen only once. Sequenced here: CD4+ or CD8+ T cells sorted from blood, sampled in a trial of the OX40 agonist ivuxolimab. The receptors come from an adult with an advanced solid tumor such as melanoma, head and neck, liver or kidney cancer.

The J gene is TRBJ1-1, the V gene TRBV2; no clear D. Germline V gene data show CDR1 as SNHLY and CDR2 as FYNNEI. V lost 6 bases and J lost 1, with 3 bases in between. The CDR3 consists of 11 residues. CDR3 sequence: CASRGNTEAFF. The CDR3 nucleotides are TGTGCCAGCAGGGGGAACACTGAAGCTTTCTTT.

The chain recombines TRBV7-3 with TRBJ1-2; D is ambiguous. V was shortened by 5 bases and J by 4 bases, with 17 bases between the two germline ends. The CDR3 is made up of 15 amino acids. Germline CDR1 SGHTA, CDR2 FQGTGA. CDR3 nucleotides: TGTGCCAGCAGCCCGACCGGCTCCAGCATCTATGGCTACACCTTC. This translates into CASSPTGSSIYGYTF. The full variable domain, in which reference TRBV7-3 and TRBJ1-2 provide the parts outside the CDR3, is GAGVSQTPSNKVTEKGKYVELRCDPISGHTALYWYRQSLGQGPEFLIYFQGTGAADDSGLPNDRFFAVRPEGSVSTLKIQRTERGDSAVYLCASSPTGSSIYGYTFGSGTRLTVV.

This chain links TRBV6-6 with TRBJ2-1; D may be TRBD1 or TRBD2 (5 bases each). CDR1 MNHNY and CDR2 SVGAGI come from the germline V gene (reference sequence). V was shortened by 4 bases and J by 9 bases, with 10 bases between the two germline ends. The CDR3 totals 12 residues. Here the CDR3 DNA reads TGTGCCAGCAGTTTTTCAGGGACTGAGCAGTTCTTC. It yields the protein CASSFSGTEQFF.

The chain combines TRBV7-7 with TRBJ2-1; 7 bases align to TRBD2. Germline trimming cut 4 bases from V and 4 bases from J; bases unmatched to any gene: 7. CDR1 is SSHAT and CDR2 is FNYEAQ in the germline V gene (reference sequence). The CDR3 spans 15 residues. CDR3 loop: CASSWEAGRYNEQFF. The CDR3, as DNA: TGTGCCAGCAGCTGGGAAGCGGGGCGGTACAATGAGCAGTTCTTC.

The CDR3 spells CASSAPGLREQYF. The DNA for the CDR3 is TGTGCCAGCAGCGCCCCGGGACTGAGGGAGCAGTACTTC. The gene calls are TRBV9 and TRBJ2-7; possible D gene TRBD2, 6 bases. This CDR3 comprises 13 residues. Germline V gene sequence: CDR1 SGDLS, CDR2 YYNGEE. V was cut by 3 bases and J by 7 bases, with 14 bases left in between.

V usage is TRBV6-1 and J usage is TRBJ1-2; the match to TRBD1 covers 10 bases. In germline, CDR1 is MNHNS, CDR2 SASEGT. The CDR3 is made up of 15 amino acids. The J segment lost 6 bases and the V segment lost 4 bases, leaving 8 bases of the junction unmatched. The chain's CDR3 is CASSAHGTGEDGYTF. The DNA for the CDR3 is TGTGCCAGCAGTGCCCACGGGACAGGGGAGGATGGCTACACCTTC.

The genes are TRBV13 and TRBJ2-7; 14 bases fit TRBD2. With 4 bases clipped from V and 8 bases from J, the junction kept 7 bases outside the gene matches. This CDR3 spans 15 amino acids. The germline V gene has CDR1 PRHDT and CDR2 FYEKMQ (reference sequence). The CDR3 protein is CASSSPRTSGRKQYF. The DNA for the CDR3 is TGTGCCAGCAGCTCGCCCCGGACTAGCGGGAGGAAGCAGTACTTC.

This clone was observed a single time. Other DNA sequences in this sample translate to the same CDR3. The rearrangement uses TRBV19 and TRBJ1-1; D unresolved. Trimming took off 1 base at V and 1 base at J, with 4 bases between the two ends. The CDR3 is made up of 13 amino acids. Germline V gives CDR1 LNHDA, CDR2 SQIVND (reference sequence). The CDR3 coding sequence is TGTGCCAGTAGTATAGGGACGAACACTGAAGCTTTCTTT. Translated, it gives CASSIGTNTEAFF.

This clone showed up just once. The CDR3 is CASSRRNDMFRNEQFF. The CDR3 DNA follows: TGTGCCAGCAGCCGCCGGAATGACATGTTTAGGAATGAGCAGTTCTTC. The chain couples TRBV14 to TRBJ2-1; D gene unclear. V gave up 4 bases and J gave up 7 bases, with 20 bases separating them. This CDR3 is built from 16 residues. Germline-derived CDR1 and CDR2 are SGHDN and FVKESK.